The clone carrying this TCR beta chain was detected once. Germline CDR1 is KGHSH and CDR2 is LQKENI. This CDR3 contains 13 residues. V dropped 3 bases and J dropped 6; count of bases not matched to a gene: 0. The data were obtained in a study of blood T cell repertoires in COVID-19. TCRdb's copy holds only in-frame clones and misses some; the assay was immunoSEQ multiplex PCR. The sample has roughly 110,000 clones, 60% to 85% seen once. The J gene is TRBJ2-1, the V gene TRBV18; TRBD1 aligns across 9 bases. This receptor was identified in a man of 80 years or more with COVID-19, enrolled during active disease. Sequenced material: peripheral blood. The CDR3 DNA reads as TGTGCCAGCTCACCGACAGGGGGCAATGAGCAGTTCTTC. It translates to CASSPTGGNEQFF.